The rows below give T cell receptor beta chains drawn from one sample of a study of T cell changes during pregnancy in multiple sclerosis. Profiled with immunoSEQ multiplex PCR; TCRdb holds only in-frame clones, not every one. The sample holds approximately 42,000 clones; 80% to 90% are singletons and the top ten take approximately 0.64%. This specimen consisted of CD4+ T cells from peripheral blood mononuclear cells, obtained before pregnancy. These receptors were collected from a female donor with multiple sclerosis, enrolled in a pregnancy study. Each CDR3 is given with its conserved first and last residue.

>TRBV19|13
CASSLTGEAPLHF
>TRBV6-5|15
CASSYLSRGRKKLFF
>TRBV19|15
CASSIPRGSSYEQYF
>TRBV21-1|16
CASSKIPGRNTGELFF
>TRBV5-1|14
CASSLDSGQETQYF
>TRBV7-9|14
CASSRGGSSQPQHF
>TRBV6-6|16
CASSNQGVVAKNIQYF
>TRBV10-3|16
CAISTQGGGYNEKLFF
>TRBV19|14
CASIHDRVTRELFF
>TRBV10-3|13
CAISEHGDYGYTF
>TRBV11-2|13
CASTPGGFSGYTF
>TRBV28|17
CASSGQGARPGPYGYTF
>TRBV5-1|13
CASSFSQVGGYTF
>TRBV5-6|15
CASSLYWGGNQPQHF
>TRBV6-5|14
CASRIRGRGQPQHF
>TRBV7-2|14
CASSPTGWNTEAFF
>TRBV4-1|17
CASSQGLLLGGEHGYTF
>TRBV6-1|15
CASSGHRPSTDTQYF
>TRBV30|13
CAWSVGGGDEQYF
>TRBV6-5|13
CASSYFRGQTQYF
>TRBV7-9|15
CASSPGGSYNSPLHF
>TRBV5-1|14
CASSIGTANTEAFF
>TRBV6-1|16
CASSELFLAGGYEQYF
>TRBV7-2|15
CASSSRLAGGDEQFF
>TRBV5-8|17
CASSRGGGQGQNTEAFF
>TRBV7-9|16
CASSSGAGLAKNIQYF
>TRBV6-5|15
CASSSDFVLANVLTF
>TRBV27|17
CASSSLLQGGPENEQFF
>TRBV10-2|14
CASRLLGYTGELFF
>TRBV6-5|14
CASSYSEISPEQYF
>TRBV9|14
CASSVGQEDQPQHF
>TRBV29-1|13
CSVEQGAGETQYF
>TRBV25-1|15
CASSDGQGGNEKLFF
>TRBV10-3|15
CAISEEQVYNNEQFF
>TRBV14|14
CASSQVWAPDTQYF
>TRBV9|16
CASSPRQGTSTDTQYF
>TRBV7-2|15
CASSFGTGDGNTIYF
>TRBV10-2|13
CASGASGWNGYTF
>TRBV4-2|16
CASSPGGWAANEKLFF
>TRBV7-9|18
CASSLRTSGGARSDTQYF
>TRBV30|16
CAWSASRTGRIEKLFF
>TRBV11-1|15
CASRLGLAGGREQFF
>TRBV30|15
CAWSQGAGDTDTQYF
>TRBV27|12
CASSLGGIGYTF
>TRBV5-1|13
CASSHPTGSGYTF
>TRBV9|13
CASSVRPTGEQYF
>TRBV25-1|13
CASSEFEGTEAFF
>TRBV19|18
CASSRRRLAGGRQETQYF
>TRBV9|14
CASSGGTGGREQYF
>TRBV5-1|13
CASSLTGLDEQYF
>TRBV5-1|14
CASSSRTGDTEAFF